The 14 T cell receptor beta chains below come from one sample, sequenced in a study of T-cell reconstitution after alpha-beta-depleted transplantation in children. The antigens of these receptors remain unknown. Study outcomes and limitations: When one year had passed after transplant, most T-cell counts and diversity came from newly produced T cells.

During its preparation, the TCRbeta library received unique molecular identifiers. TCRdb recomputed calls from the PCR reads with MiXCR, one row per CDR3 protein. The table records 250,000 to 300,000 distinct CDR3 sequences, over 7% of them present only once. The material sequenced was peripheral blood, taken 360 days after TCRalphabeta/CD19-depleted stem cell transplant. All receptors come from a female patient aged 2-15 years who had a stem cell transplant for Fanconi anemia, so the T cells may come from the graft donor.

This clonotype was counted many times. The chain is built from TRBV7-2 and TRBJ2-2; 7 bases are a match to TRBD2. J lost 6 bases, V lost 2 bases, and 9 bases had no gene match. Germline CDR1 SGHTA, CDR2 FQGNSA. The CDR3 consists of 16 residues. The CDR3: CASSLLGTTSSGELFF. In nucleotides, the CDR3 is TGTGCCAGCAGCTTATTGGGGACTACAAGCTCCGGGGAGCTGTTTTTT. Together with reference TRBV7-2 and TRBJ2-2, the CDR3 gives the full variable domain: GAGVSQSPSNKVTEKGKDVELRCDPISGHTALYWYRQSLGQGLEFLIYFQGNSAPDKSGLPSDRFSAERTGGSVSTLTIQRTQQEDSAVYLCASSLLGTTSSGELFFGEGSRLTVL.

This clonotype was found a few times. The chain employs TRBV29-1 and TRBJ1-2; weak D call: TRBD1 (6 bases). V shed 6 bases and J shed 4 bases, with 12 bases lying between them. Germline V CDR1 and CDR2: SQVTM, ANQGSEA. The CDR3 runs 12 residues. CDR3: CSVGQSVYGYTF. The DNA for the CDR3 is TGCAGCGTAGGACAGTCCGTCTATGGCTACACCTTC.

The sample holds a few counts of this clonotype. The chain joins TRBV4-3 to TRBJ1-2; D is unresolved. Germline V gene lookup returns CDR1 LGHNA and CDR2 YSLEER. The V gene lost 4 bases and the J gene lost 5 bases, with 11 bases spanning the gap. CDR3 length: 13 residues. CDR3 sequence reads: CASSRSDGYGYTF. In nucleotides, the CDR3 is TGCGCCAGCAGCCGTTCGGACGGGTATGGCTACACCTTC.

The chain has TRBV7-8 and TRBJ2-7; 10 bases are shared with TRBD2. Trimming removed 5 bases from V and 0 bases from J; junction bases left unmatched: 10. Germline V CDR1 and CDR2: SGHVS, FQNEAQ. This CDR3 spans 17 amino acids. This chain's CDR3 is CASSGGLAEASSYEQYF. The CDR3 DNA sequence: TGTGCCAGCAGCGGTGGACTAGCGGAGGCGAGCTCCTACGAGCAGTACTTC. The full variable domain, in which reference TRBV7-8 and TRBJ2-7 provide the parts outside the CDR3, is GAGVSQSPRYKVAKRGQDVALRCDPISGHVSLFWYQQALGQGPEFLTYFQNEAQLDKSGLPSDRFFAERPEGSVSTLKIQRTQQEDSAVYLCASSGGLAEASSYEQYFGPGTRLTVT.

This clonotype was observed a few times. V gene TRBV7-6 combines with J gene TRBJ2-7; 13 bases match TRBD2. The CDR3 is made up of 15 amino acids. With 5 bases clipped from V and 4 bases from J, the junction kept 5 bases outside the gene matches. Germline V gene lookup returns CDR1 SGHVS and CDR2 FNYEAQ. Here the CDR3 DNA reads TGTGCCAGCAGCCTCGGGACTAGCGGGAAGTACGAGCAGTACTTC. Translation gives CASSLGTSGKYEQYF.

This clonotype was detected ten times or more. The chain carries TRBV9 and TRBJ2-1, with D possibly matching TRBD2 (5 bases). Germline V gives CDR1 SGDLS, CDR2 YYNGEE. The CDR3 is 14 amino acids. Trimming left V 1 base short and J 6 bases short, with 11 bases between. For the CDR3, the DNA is TGTGCCAGCAGCGTACCTACGGGATCCAATGAGCAGTTCTTC. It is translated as CASSVPTGSNEQFF. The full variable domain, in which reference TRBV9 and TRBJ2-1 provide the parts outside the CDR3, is DSGVTQTPKHLITATGQRVTLRCSPRSGDLSVYWYQQSLDQGLQFLIQYYNGEERAKGNILERFSAQQFPDLHSELNLSSLELGDSALYFCASSVPTGSNEQFFGPGTRLTVL.

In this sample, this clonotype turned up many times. CDR3 sequence: CASSPTQNTEAFF. In nucleotides, the CDR3 is TGTGCCAGCTCCCCCACACAGAACACTGAAGCTTTCTTT. The chain joins TRBV18 to TRBJ1-1; no firm D call. V was pared by 6 bases and J by 1 base, with 9 bases between. The CDR3 sequence is 13 residues long. Germline lookup yields CDR1 KGHSH and CDR2 LQKENI.

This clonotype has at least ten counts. This CDR3 is CASSSGTDTGELFF. The CDR3 DNA reads TGCGCCAGCAGCTCCGGGACAGACACCGGGGAGCTGTTTTTT. The V and J genes are TRBV5-1 and TRBJ2-2, with 7 nucleotides matching TRBD1. V trimming: 3 bases; J trimming: 3 bases; junction bases outside the gene matches: 2. Germline V gene data show CDR1 as SGHRS and CDR2 as YFSETQ. CDR3 length equals 14 residues.

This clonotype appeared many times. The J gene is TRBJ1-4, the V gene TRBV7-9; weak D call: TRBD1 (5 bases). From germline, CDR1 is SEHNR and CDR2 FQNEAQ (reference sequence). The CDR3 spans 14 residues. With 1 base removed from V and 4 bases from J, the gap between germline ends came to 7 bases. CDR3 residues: CASSLGTSNEKLFF. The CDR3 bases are TGTGCCAGCAGCTTAGGGACAAGTAATGAAAAACTGTTTTTT.

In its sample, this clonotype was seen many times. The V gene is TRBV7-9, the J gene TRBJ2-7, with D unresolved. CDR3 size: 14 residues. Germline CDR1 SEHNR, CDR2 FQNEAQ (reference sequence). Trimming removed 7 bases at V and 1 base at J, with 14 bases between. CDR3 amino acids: CASTPESVSYEQYF. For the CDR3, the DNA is TGTGCCAGCACCCCTGAAAGCGTATCCTACGAGCAGTACTTC.

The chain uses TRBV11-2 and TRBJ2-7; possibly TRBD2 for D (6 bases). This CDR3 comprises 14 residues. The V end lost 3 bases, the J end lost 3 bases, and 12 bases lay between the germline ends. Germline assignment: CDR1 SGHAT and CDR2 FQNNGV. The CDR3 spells CASSFGGLGYEQYF. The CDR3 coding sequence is TGTGCCAGCAGCTTTGGGGGACTCGGCTACGAGCAGTACTTC.

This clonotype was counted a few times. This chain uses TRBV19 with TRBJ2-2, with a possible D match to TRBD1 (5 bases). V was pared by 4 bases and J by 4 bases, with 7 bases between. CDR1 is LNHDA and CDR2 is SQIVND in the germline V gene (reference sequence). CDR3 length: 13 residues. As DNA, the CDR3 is TGTGCCAGTAGTAATACAGGCACCGGGGAGCTGTTTTTT. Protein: CASSNTGTGELFF.

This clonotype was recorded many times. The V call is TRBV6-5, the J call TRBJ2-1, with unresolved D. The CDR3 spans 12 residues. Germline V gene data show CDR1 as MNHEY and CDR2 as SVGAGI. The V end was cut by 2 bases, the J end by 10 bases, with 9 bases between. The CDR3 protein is CASSYGPLEQFF. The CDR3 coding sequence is TGTGCCAGCAGTTACGGACCACTGGAGCAGTTCTTC.

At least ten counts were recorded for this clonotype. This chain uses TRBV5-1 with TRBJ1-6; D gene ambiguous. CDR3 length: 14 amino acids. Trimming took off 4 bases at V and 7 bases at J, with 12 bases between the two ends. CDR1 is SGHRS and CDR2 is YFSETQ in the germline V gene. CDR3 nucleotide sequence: TGCGCCAGCAGCCCGCCCATGGGGAATTCACCCCTCCACTTT. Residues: CASSPPMGNSPLHF.